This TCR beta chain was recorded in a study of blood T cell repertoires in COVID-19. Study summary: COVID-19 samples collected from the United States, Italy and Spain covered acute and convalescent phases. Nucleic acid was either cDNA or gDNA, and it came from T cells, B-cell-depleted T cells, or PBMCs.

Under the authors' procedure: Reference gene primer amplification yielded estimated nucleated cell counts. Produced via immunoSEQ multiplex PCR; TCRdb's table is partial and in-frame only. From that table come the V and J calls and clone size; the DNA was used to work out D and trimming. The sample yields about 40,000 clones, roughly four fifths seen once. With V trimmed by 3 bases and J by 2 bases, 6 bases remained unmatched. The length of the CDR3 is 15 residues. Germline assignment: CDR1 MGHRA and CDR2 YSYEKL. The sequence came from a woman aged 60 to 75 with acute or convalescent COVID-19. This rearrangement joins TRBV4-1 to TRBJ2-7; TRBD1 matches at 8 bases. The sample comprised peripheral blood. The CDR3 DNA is TGCGCCAGCAGCCAGGAGGGGACAGGAACCTACGAGCAGTACTTC. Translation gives CASSQEGTGTYEQYF.